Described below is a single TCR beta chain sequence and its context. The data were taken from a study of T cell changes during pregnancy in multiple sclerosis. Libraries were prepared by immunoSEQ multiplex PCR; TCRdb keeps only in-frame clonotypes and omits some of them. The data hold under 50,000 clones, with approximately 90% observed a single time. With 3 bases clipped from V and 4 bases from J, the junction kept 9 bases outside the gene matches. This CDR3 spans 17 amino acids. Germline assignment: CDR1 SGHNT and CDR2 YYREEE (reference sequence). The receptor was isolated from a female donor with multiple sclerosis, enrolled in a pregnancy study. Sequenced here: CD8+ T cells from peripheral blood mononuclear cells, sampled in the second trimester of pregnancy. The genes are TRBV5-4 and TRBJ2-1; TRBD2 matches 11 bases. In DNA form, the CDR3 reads TGTGCCAGCAGCTGGGGCCCAACTAGCGGGGGATACAATGAGCAGTTCTTC. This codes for CASSWGPTSGGYNEQFF.